This is a list of T cell receptor beta chains from one sample in a study of technical replicates of blood from a few donors. The assay was immunoSEQ multiplex PCR, and TCRdb's table has in-frame clones only and misses some. The table shows about 97,000 clones, with just under 95% occurring only once. Material: T cells isolated from PBMCs. The receptors originated from a human donor in good health. CDR3s include the opening cysteine and the closing phenylalanine or tryptophan. The order of the fields is J gene, clone size, V gene, D gene, CDR3 protein, CDR3 DNA. A D gene is named only where the DNA matches it firmly. Clone sizes are given selectively: once, few, many, or a class where the clone is expanded.

TRBJ1-1 - TRBV7-6 - CASSWELNTEAFF TGTGCCAGCAGCTGGGAGCTGAACACTGAAGCTTTCTTT
TRBJ1-5 - TRBV29-1 TRBD1 CSVRDRGGGNQPQHF TGCAGCGTTAGGGACAGGGGAGGTGGCAATCAGCCCCAGCATTTT
TRBJ1-2 - TRBV7-9 - CASSPTGNYGYTF TGTGCCAGCAGCCCCACAGGGAACTATGGCTACACCTTC
TRBJ1-4 - TRBV7-2 TRBD1 CASSSGTADEKLFF TGTGCCAGCAGTTCCGGGACAGCGGATGAAAAACTGTTTTTT
TRBJ1-1 - TRBV6-6 - CASSPYTEAFF TGTGCCAGCAGCCCATACACTGAAGCTTTCTTT
TRBJ1-1 - TRBV5-1 - CASSWGRQVNTEAFF TGCGCCAGCAGCTGGGGGAGACAGGTGAACACTGAAGCTTTCTTT
TRBJ1-2 - TRBV7-3 - CASSPRAGDANYGYTF TGTGCCAGCAGCCCGAGGGCAGGCGATGCTAACTATGGCTACACCTTC
TRBJ2-2 - TRBV5-4 TRBD2 CASSLRLAGVPANTGELFF TGTGCCAGCAGCTTGAGACTAGCGGGAGTCCCCGCGAACACCGGGGAGCTGTTTTTT
TRBJ2-2 - TRBV19 TRBD2 CASSIDAGVGTGELFF TGTGCCAGTAGTATAGATGCGGGAGTGGGAACCGGGGAGCTGTTTTTT
TRBJ2-1 - TRBV28 TRBD1 CASRGLWTGDDEQFF TGTGCCAGCAGGGGCCTTTGGACAGGGGACGATGAGCAGTTCTTC
TRBJ1-1 few TRBV2 - CATDKWNTEAFF TGTGCCACCGACAAATGGAACACTGAAGCTTTCTTT
TRBJ1-5 - TRBV18 - CASSPDGGNQPQHF TGTGCCAGCTCACCAGACGGGGGCAATCAGCCCCAGCATTTT
TRBJ2-6 - TRBV30 - CAWTLSGANVLTF TGTGCCTGGACCCTCTCTGGGGCCAACGTCCTGACTTTC
TRBJ1-4 - TRBV6-5 - CATKYSLTNEKLFF TGTGCCACCAAATACAGCCTAACTAATGAAAAACTGTTTTTT
TRBJ2-2 - TRBV10-1 TRBD1 CASRSNRGKEAGELFF TGCGCCAGCAGATCTAACAGGGGAAAAGAGGCCGGGGAGCTGTTTTTT
TRBJ2-7 - TRBV5-1 - CASSLFTYEQYF TGCGCCAGCAGCTTATTCACCTACGAGCAGTACTTC
TRBJ1-3 - TRBV19 - CASSLLAGNTIYF TGTGCCAGTAGTCTACTCGCTGGAAACACCATATATTTT
TRBJ2-7 - TRBV15 TRBD2 CATSNLKRDPYEQYF TGTGCCACCAGCAATCTAAAGCGGGACCCCTACGAGCAGTACTTC
TRBJ1-2 - TRBV29-1 TRBD1 CSVNQGDYGYTF TGCAGCGTTAACCAGGGGGACTATGGCTACACCTTC
TRBJ2-1 - TRBV9 TRBD2 CASSVVGNSAGGQFF TGTGCCAGCAGCGTAGTAGGTAATTCGGCGGGAGGTCAGTTCTTC
TRBJ1-1 - TRBV7-6 - CASSSGSNTEAFF TGTGCCAGCAGCTCGGGATCGAACACTGAAGCTTTCTTT
TRBJ2-5 - TRBV19 - CASSIEETQYF TGTGCCAGTAGTATCGAAGAGACCCAGTACTTC
TRBJ1-1 - TRBV25-1 - CAAGEELGAFF TGTGCCGCTGGGGAGGAGCTCGGGGCTTTCTTT
TRBJ1-1 - TRBV9 - CASSVGPFPNTEAFF TGTGCCAGCAGCGTAGGTCCGTTCCCGAACACTGAAGCTTTCTTT